These 31 T cell receptor beta chains originate from one sample sequenced in a study of OX40 agonist ivuxolimab in advanced cancers. Libraries were prepared by immunoSEQ multiplex PCR; TCRdb keeps only in-frame clonotypes and omits some of them. Of approximately 59,000 clones listed, 88% were seen once; the top ten hold around 3.2%. The sample consisted of CD4+ or CD8+ T cells sorted from blood, taken in a trial of the OX40 agonist ivuxolimab. Source of these receptors: an adult with an advanced solid tumor such as melanoma, head and neck, liver or kidney cancer.

The V gene is TRBV5-1, the J gene TRBJ2-1; 12 bases line up with TRBD1. The germline CDR1 and CDR2 sequences are SGHRS and YFSETQ. The CDR3 length is 15 residues. V lost 6 bases and J lost 8; bases outside the gene matches: 9. CDR3 region: CASILGTGGRDEQFF. The CDR3 nucleotides are TGCGCCAGCATCCTCGGGACAGGGGGCAGGGATGAGCAGTTCTTC. The full variable domain, rest sourced from reference TRBV5-1 and TRBJ2-1, is KAGVTQTPRYLIKTRGQQVTLSCSPISGHRSVSWYQQTPGQGLQFLFEYFSETQRNKGNFPGRFSGRQFSNSRSEMNVSTLELGDSALYLCASILGTGGRDEQFFGPGTRLTVL.

The V and J genes are TRBV5-4 and TRBJ2-5; no firm D call. The CDR3 has 13 amino acids. Trimming left V 1 base short and J 0 bases short, with 4 bases between. Germline CDR1 reads SGHNT; CDR2 reads YYREEE (reference sequence). The CDR3 region has the DNA TGTGCCAGCAGCTTGCTCAACCAAGAGACCCAGTACTTC. Its translation: CASSLLNQETQYF. The full variable domain, its missing parts supplied by reference TRBV5-4 and TRBJ2-5, is ETGVTQSPTHLIKTRGQQVTLRCSSQSGHNTVSWYQQALGQGPQFIFQYYREEENGRGNFPPRFSGLQFPNYSSELNVNALELDDSALYLCASSLLNQETQYFGPGTRLLVL.

The J gene is TRBJ1-1, the V gene TRBV5-4, with D possibly TRBD1 on 5 matching bases. The CDR3 contains 16 residues. Trimming removed 0 bases at V and 6 bases at J, with 18 bases between. CDR1 SGHNT and CDR2 YYREEE come from the germline V gene (reference sequence). The CDR3 DNA sequence: TGTGCCAGCAGCTTGGGGGGGGAACGGACGGTCCCTGAAGCTTTCTTT. Protein: CASSLGGERTVPEAFF.

The rearrangement uses TRBV9 and TRBJ2-5; either TRBD1 or TRBD2 may supply D (5 bases each). The CDR3 has 19 residues. Germline V gives CDR1 SGDLS, CDR2 YYNGEE. Trimming removed 3 bases at V and 1 base at J, with 25 bases between. The CDR3 sequence: CASSESGNHYPAGQETQYF. For the CDR3, the DNA is TGTGCCAGCAGCGAATCAGGGAATCACTACCCCGCGGGCCAAGAGACCCAGTACTTC.

CDR3 sequence: CSALDTIIETQYF. The CDR3 bases are TGCAGCGCCCTCGACACGATCATAGAGACCCAGTACTTC. V gene TRBV29-1 combines with J gene TRBJ2-5, with D uncertain. Germline V gene sequence: CDR1 SQVTM, CDR2 ANQGSEA. V was cut by 7 bases and J by 4 bases, with 16 bases left in between. The CDR3 loop spans 13 amino acids.

J is TRBJ1-5 and V is TRBV5-6, with D unresolved. Germline-derived CDR1 and CDR2 are SGHDT and YYEEEE. The CDR3 extends over 14 amino acids. V lost 5 bases and J 2 bases, leaving 11 bases between the germline ends. The CDR3 loop reads CASSVWGGNQPQHF. CDR3 coding DNA: TGTGCCAGCAGTGTGTGGGGTGGCAATCAGCCCCAGCATTTT.

The rearrangement links TRBV29-1 to TRBJ2-1; the match to TRBD1 covers 8 bases. This CDR3 region has 12 residues. The junction had 3 bases not matched to a gene; V was cut back by 4 bases and J by 7 bases. Germline values: CDR1 SQVTM, CDR2 ANQGSEA. This CDR3 is CSVGTGNNEQFF. CDR3 in DNA: TGCAGCGTTGGGACAGGGAATAATGAGCAGTTCTTC.

The V gene is TRBV4-2, the J gene TRBJ2-4; D may be TRBD1 (6 bases). The CDR3 spans 15 residues. Germline V CDR1 and CDR2: LGHNA, YNFKEQ. Trimming took 2 bases from V and 0 from J, leaving 8 bases between them. CDR3 sequence reads: CASSQQGLAKNIQYF. The CDR3 DNA follows: TGTGCCAGCAGCCAACAGGGGCTAGCCAAAAACATTCAGTACTTC.

V and J are TRBV30 and TRBJ1-2; D is perhaps TRBD1 (6 bases). Germline values: CDR1 GTSNPN, CDR2 SVGIG (reference sequence). The CDR3 sequence is 14 residues long. V was shortened by 7 bases and J by 4 bases, with 19 bases between the two germline ends. CDR3 DNA sequence: TGTGCCTCCGGGGGCCGGGTTTTTGGCTATGGCTACACCTTC. Encoded protein: CASGGRVFGYGYTF.

This clone was picked up a small number of times. This rearrangement joins TRBV18 to TRBJ1-2; D is ambiguous. CDR3 length: 13 amino acids. The germline V gene encodes CDR1 KGHSH and CDR2 LQKENI. V dropped 3 bases and J dropped 2 bases, with 7 bases sitting between them. CDR3 in amino acids: CASSPSANYGYTF. The CDR3 DNA reads TGTGCCAGCTCACCTTCCGCGAACTATGGCTACACCTTC.

This chain links TRBV7-3 with TRBJ2-1, with D tentatively TRBD2 (6 bases). The CDR3 covers 15 residues. Trimming stripped 5 bases from V and 6 bases from J, with 17 bases between. Germline lookup yields CDR1 SGHTA and CDR2 FQGTGA. The CDR3 here is CASSKTRVGSNEQFF. The CDR3 DNA follows: TGTGCCAGCAGCAAGACTCGGGTCGGGAGCAATGAGCAGTTCTTC.

The rearrangement uses TRBV4-1 and TRBJ2-1; 8 positions agree with TRBD2. The junction had 8 bases not matched to a gene; V was cut back by 0 bases and J by 10 bases. This CDR3 contains 15 residues. From germline, CDR1 is MGHRA and CDR2 YSYEKL. DNA for the CDR3: TGCGCCAGCAGCCAAGACCACGGGGGGGATAGAGAGCAGTTCTTC. As protein: CASSQDHGGDREQFF.

In its sample, this clone was seen a few times. The chain links TRBV6-4 to TRBJ1-1; 8 bases are a match to TRBD1. The germline gives CDR1 MRHNA, CDR2 SNTAGT. The CDR3 spans 14 residues. V lost 6 bases, J lost 4 bases, and 7 bases stayed unmatched. The CDR3 region has the DNA TGTGCCAGCAGCCCAGGACAGGGAGGCACTGAAGCTTTCTTT. Translation gives CASSPGQGGTEAFF.

This chain connects TRBV10-3 to TRBJ1-5; no firm D call. CDR3 length: 12 residues. Germline-derived CDR1 and CDR2 are ENHRY and SYGVKD. The V end lost 3 bases, the J end lost 5 bases, and 5 bases lay between the germline ends. The CDR3 protein is CAISESDQPQHF. DNA for the CDR3: TGTGCCATCAGTGAATCCGATCAGCCCCAGCATTTT.

This sequence joins TRBV30 and TRBJ2-7, with D unclear. V shed 0 bases and J shed 5 bases, with 8 bases lying between them. This CDR3 has 12 residues. The germline V gene has CDR1 GTSNPN and CDR2 SVGIG (reference sequence). CDR3 coding DNA: TGTGCCTGGAGTGTAATTTCAAACGAGCAGTACTTC. Encoded protein: CAWSVISNEQYF.

The chain uses TRBV5-1 and TRBJ1-2, with 8 bases aligning to TRBD1. The V gene's germline CDR1 is SGHRS and CDR2 YFSETQ. The CDR3 length is 13 residues. The J segment lost 14 bases and the V segment lost 4 bases, leaving 13 bases of the junction unmatched. The CDR3 is CASSAGQGQRLTF. The CDR3 coding sequence is TGCGCCAGCAGCGCTGGACAGGGACAACGCCTAACCTTC. Together with reference TRBV5-1 and TRBJ1-2, the CDR3 gives the full variable domain: KAGVTQTPRYLIKTRGQQVTLSCSPISGHRSVSWYQQTPGQGLQFLFEYFSETQRNKGNFPGRFSGRQFSNSRSEMNVSTLELGDSALYLCASSAGQGQRLTFGSGTRLTVV.

The J gene is TRBJ2-2, the V gene TRBV6-5; D is perhaps TRBD1 (6 bases). CDR3 length: 16 residues. In germline, CDR1 is MNHEY, CDR2 SVGAGI. V lost 4 bases and J lost 4, with 16 bases in between. In nucleotides, the CDR3 is TGTGCCAGCAGTTCCCACAGGGTGTCCGTCACCGGGGAGCTGTTTTTT. Its translation: CASSSHRVSVTGELFF.

The genes are TRBV30 and TRBJ1-1; TRBD1 matches 12 bases. After removal of 3 bases from V and 5 bases from J, the junction contained 7 bases not matched to a gene. The CDR3 is 15 residues long. Germline CDR1 reads GTSNPN; CDR2 reads SVGIG (reference sequence). The CDR3 bases are TGTGCCTGGAGCTCAGGGACAGGGGGCAGGACTGAAGCTTTCTTT. It translates to CAWSSGTGGRTEAFF.

The J gene is TRBJ2-2, the V gene TRBV9; D gene unclear. The length of the CDR3 is 13 residues. Germline CDR1 SGDLS, CDR2 YYNGEE. Trimming removed 4 bases from V and 7 bases from J, with 11 bases in between. The CDR3 DNA reads as TGTGCCAGCAGCTCTCGTATGGACGGGGAGCTGTTTTTT. Protein sequence: CASSSRMDGELFF.

This chain links TRBV28 with TRBJ2-7, with TRBD1 matching over 9 bases. Per germline, CDR1 MDHEN and CDR2 SYDVKM. The V and J ends lost 7 bases and 3 bases, in that order; junction bases with no gene match: 4. The CDR3 has 13 amino acids. CDR3 DNA: TGTGCCAGCAATTGGGACAGGGTCTACGAGCAGTACTTC. Its protein product is CASNWDRVYEQYF.

This rearrangement joins TRBV6-5 to TRBJ2-5, with D perhaps TRBD2 (6 bases). This CDR3 has 14 residues. Germline V CDR1 and CDR2: MNHEY, SVGAGI. With 6 bases removed from V and 5 bases from J, the gap between germline ends came to 16 bases. The CDR3 DNA follows: TGTGCCAGCAGCCCGGCGGGGATTTGGGAGACCCAGTACTTC. This sequence encodes CASSPAGIWETQYF.

The chain joins TRBV7-7 to TRBJ2-3; 7 nucleotides agree with TRBD2. The CDR3 has 13 residues. CDR1 and CDR2 from the germline V gene are SSHAT and FNYEAQ (reference sequence). The CDR3 loop is CASGREFTDTQYF. The DNA for the CDR3 is TGTGCTAGCGGGCGGGAGTTCACAGATACGCAGTATTTT. The full variable domain, its missing parts supplied by reference TRBV7-7 and TRBJ2-3, is GAGVSQSPRYKVTKRGQDVTLRCDPISSHATLYWYQQALGQGPEFLTYFNYEAQPDKSGLPSDRFSAERPEGSISTLTIQRTEQRDSAMYRCASGREFTDTQYFGPGTRLTVL.

The chain recombines TRBV29-1 with TRBJ1-2; D is possibly TRBD1 (6 bases). Trimming removed 3 bases at V and 9 bases at J, with 11 bases between. The germline gives CDR1 SQVTM, CDR2 ANQGSEA. This CDR3 has 11 amino acids. The chain's CDR3 is CSVERDTRYTF. CDR3 bases: TGCAGCGTTGAGCGGGACACTCGCTACACCTTC. Full variable domain (outside the CDR3, taken from reference TRBV29-1 and TRBJ1-2): SAVISQKPSRDICQRGTSLTIQCQVDSQVTMMFWYRQQPGQSLTLIATANQGSEATYESGFVIDKFPISRPNLTFSTLTVSNMSPEDSSIYLCSVERDTRYTFGSGTRLTVV.

This chain uses TRBV30 with TRBJ2-7; D unclear. Germline-derived CDR1 and CDR2 are GTSNPN and SVGIG (reference sequence). V shed 2 bases and J shed 0 bases, with 11 bases lying between them. This CDR3 comprises 14 residues. The CDR3 DNA reads as TGTGCCTGGAGTTGGAGCAGTCACTCCTACGAGCAGTACTTC. Translated: CAWSWSSHSYEQYF.

A word on this clone: This same CDR3 is encoded by further DNA sequences in the sample. This chain links TRBV2 with TRBJ1-2; TRBD1 is a possible D gene (5 bases). V was clipped by 2 bases and J by 5 bases, with 6 bases between them. The CDR3 loop spans 12 amino acids. The germline V gene has CDR1 SNHLY and CDR2 FYNNEI. CDR3 sequence (DNA): TGTGCCAGCAGTGAACAGGGTTATGGCTACACCTTC. Translating gives CASSEQGYGYTF.

This chain uses TRBV19 with TRBJ2-6; D unresolved. The V and J ends lost 8 bases and 4 bases respectively, with 15 bases between them. The CDR3 sequence is 15 residues long. Germline V gene lookup returns CDR1 LNHDA and CDR2 SQIVND (reference sequence). The CDR3 region has the DNA TGTGCCAGTGGGGTCTCGGGTTCCGGGGCCAACGTCCTGACTTTC. It is translated as CASGVSGSGANVLTF.

Only one count was recorded for this clone. The chain joins TRBV4-3 to TRBJ2-5, with D perhaps TRBD1 (6 bases). TRBJ2-7 matches the DNA end more closely, so the J call is doubtful. The CDR3 is 14 residues long. Germline CDR1 reads LGHNA; CDR2 reads YSLEER. CDR3 in amino acids: CASSQEPQGHEQYF. CDR3 sequence (DNA): TGCGCCAGCAGCCAAGAACCACAGGGCCACGAGCAGTACTTC.

The J gene is TRBJ2-3, the V gene TRBV19; D gene uncertain. Trimming removed 2 bases at V and 5 bases at J, with 8 bases between. The germline V gene has CDR1 LNHDA and CDR2 SQIVND (reference sequence). The CDR3 spans 13 residues. The CDR3 sequence is CASSIRSEDTQYF. The CDR3 DNA reads TGTGCCAGTAGTATACGTTCGGAAGATACGCAGTATTTT.

This chain joins TRBV5-4 and TRBJ1-2, with 8 bases lining up with TRBD1. Germline V gene data show CDR1 as SGHNT and CDR2 as YYREEE (reference sequence). Germline trimming cut 4 bases from V and 6 bases from J; bases unmatched to any gene: 8. The CDR3 spans 14 residues. The CDR3 bases are TGTGCCAGCAGCCCGATGGACAGGGAGCATGGCTACACCTTC. Translated: CASSPMDREHGYTF. Combining the CDR3 with reference TRBV5-4 and TRBJ1-2 gives the whole variable domain ETGVTQSPTHLIKTRGQQVTLRCSSQSGHNTVSWYQQALGQGPQFIFQYYREEENGRGNFPPRFSGLQFPNYSSELNVNALELDDSALYLCASSPMDREHGYTFGSGTRLTVV.

The chain links TRBV7-8 to TRBJ2-7, with TRBD2 matching over 7 bases. Germline V gene data show CDR1 as SGHVS and CDR2 as FQNEAQ. J was trimmed by 4 bases and V by 5 bases; bases with no gene match: 8. The CDR3 spans 14 residues. CDR3 nucleotides: TGTGCCAGCAGCCCCCAAGGTAGCGGGTACGAGCAGTACTTC. Its protein is CASSPQGSGYEQYF.

The gene calls are TRBV28 and TRBJ1-5; D gene unclear. V was trimmed by 11 bases and J by 0 bases, leaving 11 bases between them. This CDR3 region has 13 residues. The germline V gene encodes CDR1 MDHEN and CDR2 SYDVKM. The CDR3 reads CAAYSLSNQPQHF. The CDR3 nucleotides read TGTGCCGCATACTCCCTTAGCAATCAGCCCCAGCATTTT. Combining the CDR3 with reference TRBV28 and TRBJ1-5 gives the whole variable domain DVKVTQSSRYLVKRTGEKVFLECVQDMDHENMFWYRQDPGLGLRLIYFSYDVKMKEKGDIPEGYSVSREKKERFSLILESASTNQTSMYLCAAYSLSNQPQHFGDGTRLSIL.